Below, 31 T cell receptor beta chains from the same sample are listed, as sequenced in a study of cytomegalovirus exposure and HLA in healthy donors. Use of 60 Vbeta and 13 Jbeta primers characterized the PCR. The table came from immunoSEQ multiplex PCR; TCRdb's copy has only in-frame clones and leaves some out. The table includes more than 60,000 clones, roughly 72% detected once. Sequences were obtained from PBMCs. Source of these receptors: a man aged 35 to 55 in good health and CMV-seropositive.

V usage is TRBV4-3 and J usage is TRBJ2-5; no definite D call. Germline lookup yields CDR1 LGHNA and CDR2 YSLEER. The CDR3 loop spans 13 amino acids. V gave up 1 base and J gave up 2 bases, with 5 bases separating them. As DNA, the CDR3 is TGCGCCAGCAGCCAAGGTCTTCAAGAGACCCAGTACTTC. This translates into CASSQGLQETQYF.

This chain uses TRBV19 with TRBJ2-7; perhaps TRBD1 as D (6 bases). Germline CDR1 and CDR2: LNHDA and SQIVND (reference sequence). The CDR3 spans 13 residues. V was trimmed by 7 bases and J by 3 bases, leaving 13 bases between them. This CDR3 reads CASTQQGGYEQYF. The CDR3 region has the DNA TGTGCCAGTACCCAACAGGGTGGCTACGAGCAGTACTTC.

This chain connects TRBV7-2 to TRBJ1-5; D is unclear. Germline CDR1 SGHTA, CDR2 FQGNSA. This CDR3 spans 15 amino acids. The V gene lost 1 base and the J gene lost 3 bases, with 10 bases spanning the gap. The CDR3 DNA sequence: TGTGCCAGCAGCTTAGGGGGAGGCGCCAATCAGCCCCAGCATTTT. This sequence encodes CASSLGGGANQPQHF.

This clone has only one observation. The chain's CDR3 is CASCSVSQETQYF. CDR3 DNA: TGTGCCAGCTGCAGCGTTTCGCAAGAGACCCAGTACTTC. The V call is TRBV2, the J call TRBJ2-5; no firm D call. The CDR3 extends over 13 amino acids. V was clipped by 8 bases and J by 2 bases, with 12 bases between them. Germline V gene lookup returns CDR1 SNHLY and CDR2 FYNNEI.

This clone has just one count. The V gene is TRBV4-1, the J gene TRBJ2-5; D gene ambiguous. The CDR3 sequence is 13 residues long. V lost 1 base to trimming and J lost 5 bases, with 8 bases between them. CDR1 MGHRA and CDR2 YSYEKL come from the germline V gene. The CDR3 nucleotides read TGCGCCAGCAGCCAAGTTAGAGGCGAGACCCAGTACTTC. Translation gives CASSQVRGETQYF.

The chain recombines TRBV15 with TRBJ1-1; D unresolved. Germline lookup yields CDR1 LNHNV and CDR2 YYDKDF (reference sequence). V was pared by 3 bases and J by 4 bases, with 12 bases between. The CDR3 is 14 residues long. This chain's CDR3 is CATSSSPPVTEAFF. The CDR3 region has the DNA TGTGCCACCAGCAGCTCTCCCCCCGTCACTGAAGCTTTCTTT.

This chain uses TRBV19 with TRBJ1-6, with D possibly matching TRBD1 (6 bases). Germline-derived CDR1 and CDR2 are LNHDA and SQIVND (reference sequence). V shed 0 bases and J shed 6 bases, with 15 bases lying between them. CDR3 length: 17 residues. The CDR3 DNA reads TGTGCCAGTAGTATAGATAAGTCAGGGGTTAGTAATTCACCCCTCCACTTT. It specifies CASSIDKSGVSNSPLHF.

The CDR3 sequence: CASSLGSGGSTEAFF. The DNA for the CDR3 is TGTGCCAGCAGTTTAGGGTCAGGGGGTAGCACTGAAGCTTTCTTT. V and J are TRBV28 and TRBJ1-1; 7 nucleotides align to TRBD1. Germline-derived CDR1 and CDR2 are MDHEN and SYDVKM. Germline trimming cut 2 bases from V and 4 bases from J; bases unmatched to any gene: 7. This CDR3 spans 15 amino acids. Variable domain in full (rest from reference TRBV28 and TRBJ1-1): DVKVTQSSRYLVKRTGEKVFLECVQDMDHENMFWYRQDPGLGLRLIYFSYDVKMKEKGDIPEGYSVSREKKERFSLILESASTNQTSMYLCASSLGSGGSTEAFFGQGTRLTVV.

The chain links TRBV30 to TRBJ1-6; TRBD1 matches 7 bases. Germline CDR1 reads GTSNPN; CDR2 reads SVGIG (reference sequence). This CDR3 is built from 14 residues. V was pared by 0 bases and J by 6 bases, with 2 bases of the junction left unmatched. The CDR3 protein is CAWSVYRGNSPLHF. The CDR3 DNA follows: TGTGCCTGGAGTGTCTACAGGGGTAATTCACCCCTCCACTTT. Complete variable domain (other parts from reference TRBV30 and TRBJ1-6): SQTIHQWPATLVQPVGSPLSLECTVEGTSNPNLYWYRQAAGRGLQLLFYSVGIGQISSEVPQNLSASRPQDRQFILSSKKLLLSDSGFYLCAWSVYRGNSPLHFGNGTRLTVT.

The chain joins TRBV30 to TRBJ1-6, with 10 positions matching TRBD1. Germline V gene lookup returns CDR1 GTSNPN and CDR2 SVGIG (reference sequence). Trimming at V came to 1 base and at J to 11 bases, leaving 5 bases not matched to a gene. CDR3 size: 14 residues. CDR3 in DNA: TGTGCCTGGAGTGCGACAGGGGGCTCACCACCCCTCCACTTT. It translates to CAWSATGGSPPLHF.

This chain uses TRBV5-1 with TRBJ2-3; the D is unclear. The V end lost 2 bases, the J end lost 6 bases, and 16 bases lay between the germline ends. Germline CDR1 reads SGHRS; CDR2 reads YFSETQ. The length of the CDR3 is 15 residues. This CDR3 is CASSFLGVKADTQYF. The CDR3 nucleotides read TGCGCCAGCAGCTTCCTCGGAGTGAAGGCCGATACGCAGTATTTT. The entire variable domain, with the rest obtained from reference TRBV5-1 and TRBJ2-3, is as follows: KAGVTQTPRYLIKTRGQQVTLSCSPISGHRSVSWYQQTPGQGLQFLFEYFSETQRNKGNFPGRFSGRQFSNSRSEMNVSTLELGDSALYLCASSFLGVKADTQYFGPGTRLTVL.

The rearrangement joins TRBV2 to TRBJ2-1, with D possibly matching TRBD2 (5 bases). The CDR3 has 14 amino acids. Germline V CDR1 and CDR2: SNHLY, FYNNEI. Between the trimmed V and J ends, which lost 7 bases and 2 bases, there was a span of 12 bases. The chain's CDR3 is CASTPSTPYNEQFF. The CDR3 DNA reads TGTGCCAGCACGCCTAGCACCCCCTACAATGAGCAGTTCTTC.

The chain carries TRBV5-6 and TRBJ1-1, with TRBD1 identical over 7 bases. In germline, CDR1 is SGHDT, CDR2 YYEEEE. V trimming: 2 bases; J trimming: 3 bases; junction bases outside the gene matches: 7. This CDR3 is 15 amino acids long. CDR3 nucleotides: TGTGCCAGCAGCTTAGGACAGGAGGGTTACACTGAAGCTTTCTTT. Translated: CASSLGQEGYTEAFF.

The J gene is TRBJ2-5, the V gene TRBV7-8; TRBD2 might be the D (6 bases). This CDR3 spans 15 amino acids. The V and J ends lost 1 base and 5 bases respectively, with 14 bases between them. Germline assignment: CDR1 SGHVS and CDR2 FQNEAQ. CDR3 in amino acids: CASSLGGGGLETQYF. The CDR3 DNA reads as TGTGCCAGCAGCTTAGGAGGAGGAGGGTTGGAGACCCAGTACTTC.

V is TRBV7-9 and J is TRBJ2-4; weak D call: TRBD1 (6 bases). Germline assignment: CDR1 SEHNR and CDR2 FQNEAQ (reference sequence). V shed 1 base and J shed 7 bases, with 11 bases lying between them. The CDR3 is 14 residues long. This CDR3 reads CASSLGAGVNIQYF. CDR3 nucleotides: TGTGCCAGCAGCTTAGGGGCAGGGGTGAACATTCAGTACTTC.

The CDR3 is CSEIPGQGFRPQHF. The CDR3 DNA reads TGCAGCGAGATACCGGGACAGGGGTTTCGGCCCCAGCATTTT. V usage is TRBV29-1 and J usage is TRBJ1-5; TRBD1 matches 10 bases. V gave up 7 bases and J gave up 9 bases; unmatched junction bases: 12. The CDR3 is 14 residues long. The germline V gene encodes CDR1 SQVTM and CDR2 ANQGSEA.

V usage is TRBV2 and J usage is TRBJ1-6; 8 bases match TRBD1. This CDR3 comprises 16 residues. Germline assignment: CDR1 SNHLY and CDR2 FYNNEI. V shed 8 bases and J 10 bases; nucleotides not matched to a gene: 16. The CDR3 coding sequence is TGTGCCAGCCTAGGGACAGGAGGTACCTCTTGGTCACCCCTCCACTTT. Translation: CASLGTGGTSWSPLHF.

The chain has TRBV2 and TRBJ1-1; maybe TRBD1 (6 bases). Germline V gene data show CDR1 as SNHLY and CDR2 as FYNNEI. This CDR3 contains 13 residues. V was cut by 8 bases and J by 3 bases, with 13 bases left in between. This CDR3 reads CASHRDTDTEAFF. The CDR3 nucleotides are TGTGCCAGCCACAGGGATACCGACACTGAAGCTTTCTTT.

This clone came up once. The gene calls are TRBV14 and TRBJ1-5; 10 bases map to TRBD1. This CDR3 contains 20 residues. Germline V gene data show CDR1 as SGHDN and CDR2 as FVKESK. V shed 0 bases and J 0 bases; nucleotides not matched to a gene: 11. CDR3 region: CASSQDQGTGARYSNQPQHF. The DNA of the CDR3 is TGTGCCAGCAGCCAAGATCAAGGGACAGGGGCCCGTTATAGCAATCAGCCCCAGCATTTT.

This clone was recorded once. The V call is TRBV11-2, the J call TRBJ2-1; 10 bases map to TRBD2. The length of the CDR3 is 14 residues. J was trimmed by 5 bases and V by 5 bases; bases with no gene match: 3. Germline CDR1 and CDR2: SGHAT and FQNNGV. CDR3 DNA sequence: TGTGCCAGCAGCGTTGGACTAGCGGACAATGAGCAGTTCTTC. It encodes CASSVGLADNEQFF.

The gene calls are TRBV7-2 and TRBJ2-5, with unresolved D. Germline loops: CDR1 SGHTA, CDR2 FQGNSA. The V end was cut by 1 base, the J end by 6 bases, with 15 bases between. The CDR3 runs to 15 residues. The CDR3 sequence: CASSLGPGSGKTQYF. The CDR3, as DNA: TGTGCCAGCAGCTTAGGACCAGGATCTGGAAAGACCCAGTACTTC.

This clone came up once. DNA for the CDR3: TGTGCCAGCAGCGGGACAGGAGTACGTGAAAAACTGTTTTTT. Residues: CASSGTGVREKLFF. The chain carries TRBV2 and TRBJ1-4; 8 bases match TRBD1. The CDR3 contains 14 residues. With V trimmed by 6 bases and J by 7 bases, 7 bases remained unmatched. Germline CDR1 is SNHLY and CDR2 is FYNNEI.

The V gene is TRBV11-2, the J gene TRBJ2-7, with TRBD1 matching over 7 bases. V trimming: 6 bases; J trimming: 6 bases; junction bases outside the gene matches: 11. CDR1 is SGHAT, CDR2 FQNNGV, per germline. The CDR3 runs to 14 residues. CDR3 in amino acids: CASRVGVGGFEQYF. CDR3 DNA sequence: TGTGCCAGCAGGGTTGGGGTAGGGGGCTTCGAGCAGTACTTC.

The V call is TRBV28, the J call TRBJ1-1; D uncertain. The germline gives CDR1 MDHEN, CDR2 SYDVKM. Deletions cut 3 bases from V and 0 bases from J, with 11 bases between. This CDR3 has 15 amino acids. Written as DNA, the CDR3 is TGTGCCAGCAGTTTTAGTAGCGGCATGAACACTGAAGCTTTCTTT. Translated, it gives CASSFSSGMNTEAFF.

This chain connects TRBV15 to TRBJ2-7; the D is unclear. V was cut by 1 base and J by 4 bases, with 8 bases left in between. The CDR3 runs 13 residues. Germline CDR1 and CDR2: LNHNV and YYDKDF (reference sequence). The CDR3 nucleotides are TGTGCCACCAGCAGAGGATTCGGTTACGAGCAGTACTTC. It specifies CATSRGFGYEQYF.

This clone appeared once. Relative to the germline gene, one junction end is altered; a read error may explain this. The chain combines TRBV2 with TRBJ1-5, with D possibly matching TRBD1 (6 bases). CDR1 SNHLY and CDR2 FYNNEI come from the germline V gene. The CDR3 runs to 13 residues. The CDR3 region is CASSAGGKQPQHF. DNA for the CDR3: TGTGCCAGCAGCGCGGGGGGCAAGCAGCCCCAGCATTTT.

CDR3 sequence reads: CASSFSTSGITDTQYF. The CDR3 region has the DNA TGTGCCAGCAGTTTTTCGACTAGCGGGATCACAGATACGCAGTATTTT. This chain uses TRBV6-6 with TRBJ2-3; 11 bases agree with TRBD2. Germline V lookup: CDR1 MNHNY, CDR2 SVGAGI (reference sequence). This CDR3 comprises 16 residues. J gave up 2 bases and V 4 bases, and 5 bases lay outside the gene matches.

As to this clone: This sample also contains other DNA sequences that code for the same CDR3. CDR3 amino acids: CASSYRTGETGELFF. In DNA form, the CDR3 reads TGTGCCAGCAGTTACCGGACAGGAGAGACCGGGGAGCTGTTTTTT. The chain carries TRBV2 and TRBJ2-2; TRBD1 matches at 7 bases. V lost 5 bases to trimming and J lost 5 bases; unmatched junction nucleotides: 8. CDR1 is SNHLY, CDR2 FYNNEI, per germline. The CDR3 runs 15 residues.

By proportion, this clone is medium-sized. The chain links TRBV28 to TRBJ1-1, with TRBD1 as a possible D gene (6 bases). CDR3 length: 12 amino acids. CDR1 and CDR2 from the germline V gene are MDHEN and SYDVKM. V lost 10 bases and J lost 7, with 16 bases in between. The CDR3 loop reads CATQGQTGEAFF. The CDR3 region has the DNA TGTGCCACTCAGGGGCAAACGGGTGAAGCTTTCTTT.

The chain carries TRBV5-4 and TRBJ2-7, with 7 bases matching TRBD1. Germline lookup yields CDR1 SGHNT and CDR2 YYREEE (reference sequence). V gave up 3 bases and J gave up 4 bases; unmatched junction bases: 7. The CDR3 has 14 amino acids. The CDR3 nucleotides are TGTGCCAGCAGCTCCGCCGGGACAGCATACGAGCAGTACTTC. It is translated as CASSSAGTAYEQYF. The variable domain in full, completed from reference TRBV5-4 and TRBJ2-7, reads ETGVTQSPTHLIKTRGQQVTLRCSSQSGHNTVSWYQQALGQGPQFIFQYYREEENGRGNFPPRFSGLQFPNYSSELNVNALELDDSALYLCASSSAGTAYEQYFGPGTRLTVT.

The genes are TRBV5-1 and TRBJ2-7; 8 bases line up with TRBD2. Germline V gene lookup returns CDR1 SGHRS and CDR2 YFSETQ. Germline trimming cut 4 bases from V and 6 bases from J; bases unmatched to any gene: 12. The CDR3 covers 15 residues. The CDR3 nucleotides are TGCGCCAGCAGCCCCTCCGGGACTAGTAACTTCGAGCAGTACTTC. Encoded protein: CASSPSGTSNFEQYF.